These T cell receptor beta chains were read from a single sample in a study of blood T cell repertoires in COVID-19. Profiling relied on immunoSEQ multiplex PCR, and the TCRdb table lists in-frame clones only, not all of them. Counted here are under 150,000 clones, about nine tenths occurring once; the ten biggest clones make up 2.3%. What was sequenced was peripheral blood. The receptors here all came from a human donor in a cohort sampled during active COVID-19. CDR3s include the opening cysteine and the closing phenylalanine or tryptophan.

J | V | CDR3
TRBJ2-1 | TRBV11-1 | CASAFSGQGLYEQFF
TRBJ2-7 | TRBV6-5 | CASSYSPGQYEQYF
TRBJ2-1 | TRBV6-5 | CASSLTGGVNEQFF
TRBJ2-1 | TRBV7-9 | CASSRGLAGGSEQFF
TRBJ2-3 | TRBV19 | CASSTRQGFTDTQYF
TRBJ2-2 | TRBV19 | CASSPTGNTGELFF
TRBJ2-2 | TRBV9 | CASSVGPGGTGELFF
TRBJ2-2 | TRBV5-5 | CASSLVSINTGKLFF
TRBJ2-7 | TRBV5-1 | CASSPTSAYEQYF
TRBJ2-3 | TRBV4-3 | CASSQLRGTTDTQYF
TRBJ2-5 | TRBV5-4 | CASSRPGTGVQETQYF
TRBJ1-6 | TRBV6-6 | CASSYDRGNSPLHF
TRBJ2-7 | TRBV9 | CASSEAPTVSYEQYF
TRBJ2-5 | TRBV30 | CAWSVLSGETQYF
TRBJ2-7 | TRBV19 | CASSTDGGIYEQYF
TRBJ1-1 | TRBV7-9 | CASSWTENTEAFF
TRBJ2-1 | TRBV18 | CASSPTGSGDNEQFF
TRBJ2-7 | TRBV11-2 | CASRRTVSGTGDNEQYF
TRBJ1-1 | TRBV30 | CAWSFPQSGRGLGNTEAFF
TRBJ1-2 | TRBV30 | CAWSGWRGPLINYGYTF
TRBJ2-1 | TRBV29-1 | CSVEIRDYNNEQFF
TRBJ2-5 | TRBV7-9 | CASSLLGDRAETQYF
TRBJ1-5 | TRBV30 | CATGQGASQPQHF
TRBJ1-2 | TRBV4-3 | CASSHSRTYTNYGYTF
TRBJ2-7 | TRBV6-5 | CASSDSRGERYF
TRBJ2-3 | TRBV27 | CASLLKRGWTDTQYF
TRBJ2-1 | TRBV6-2/TRBV6-3 | CASSYRQKQYNEQFF
TRBJ2-6 | TRBV19 | CASSIVNRVAGANVLTF
TRBJ2-5 | TRBV27 | CASSLGGRGRQETQYF
TRBJ1-4 | TRBV7-9 | CASSLPRTDTTNEKLFF
TRBJ2-3 | TRBV4-2 | CASSQTYSGSTDTQYF
TRBJ2-3 | TRBV10-3 | CAISLGVLGTDTQYF